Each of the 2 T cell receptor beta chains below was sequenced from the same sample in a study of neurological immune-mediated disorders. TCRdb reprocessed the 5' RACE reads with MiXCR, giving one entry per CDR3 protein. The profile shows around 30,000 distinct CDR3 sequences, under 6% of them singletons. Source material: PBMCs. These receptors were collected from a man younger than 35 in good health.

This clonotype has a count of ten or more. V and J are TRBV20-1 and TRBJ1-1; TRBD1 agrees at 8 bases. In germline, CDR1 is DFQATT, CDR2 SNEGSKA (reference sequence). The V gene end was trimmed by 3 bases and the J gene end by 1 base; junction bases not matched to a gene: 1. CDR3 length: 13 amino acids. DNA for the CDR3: TGCAGTGCTAGGCAGGGGGCGAACACTGAAGCTTTCTTT. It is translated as CSARQGANTEAFF.

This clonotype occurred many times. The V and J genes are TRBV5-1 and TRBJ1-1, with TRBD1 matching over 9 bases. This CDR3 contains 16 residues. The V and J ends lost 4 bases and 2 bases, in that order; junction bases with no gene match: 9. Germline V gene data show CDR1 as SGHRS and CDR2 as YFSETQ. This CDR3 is CASSAGQGTLNTEAFF. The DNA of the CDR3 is TGCGCCAGCAGCGCCGGACAGGGGACCTTAAACACTGAAGCTTTCTTT.